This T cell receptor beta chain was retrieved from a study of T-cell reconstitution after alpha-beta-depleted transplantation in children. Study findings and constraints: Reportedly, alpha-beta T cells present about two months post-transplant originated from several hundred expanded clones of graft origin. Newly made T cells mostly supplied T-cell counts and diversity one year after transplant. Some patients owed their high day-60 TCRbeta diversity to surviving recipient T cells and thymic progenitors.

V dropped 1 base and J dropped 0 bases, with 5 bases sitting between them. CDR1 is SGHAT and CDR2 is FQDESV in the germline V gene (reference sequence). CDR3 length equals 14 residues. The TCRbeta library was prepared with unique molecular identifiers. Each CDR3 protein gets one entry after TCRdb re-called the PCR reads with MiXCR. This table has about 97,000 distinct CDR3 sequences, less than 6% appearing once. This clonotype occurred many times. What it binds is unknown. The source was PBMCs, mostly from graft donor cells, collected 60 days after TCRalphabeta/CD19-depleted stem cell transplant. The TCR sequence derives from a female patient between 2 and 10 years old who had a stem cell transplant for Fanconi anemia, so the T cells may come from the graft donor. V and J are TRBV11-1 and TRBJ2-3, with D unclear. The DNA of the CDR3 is TGTGCCAGCAGCTTAGGCAGGAGCACAGATACGCAGTATTTT. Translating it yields CASSLGRSTDTQYF. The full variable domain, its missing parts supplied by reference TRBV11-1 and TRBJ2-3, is EAEVAQSPRYKITEKSQAVAFWCDPISGHATLYWYRQILGQGPELLVQFQDESVVDDSQLPKDRFSAERLKGVDSTLKIQPAELGDSAMYLCASSLGRSTDTQYFGPGTRLTVL.